This is a list of T cell receptor beta chains from one sample in a study of cytomegalovirus exposure and HLA in healthy donors. TCRdb's table, derived via immunoSEQ multiplex PCR, lists solely in-frame clones and lacks some. The table includes fewer than 200,000 clones, approximately 89% detected once. The sequencing sample was made of PBMCs. All receptors come from a man aged 18 to 29 in good health and CMV-seropositive. The CDR3 runs from the conserved cysteine through the conserved F or W. The order of the fields is D gene, J gene, V gene, clone size, CDR3 protein, CDR3 DNA. The D gene is left open where the match is weak. Size is stated for part of the rows, as once, few or many counts, or as a class when the clone is expanded.

D gene: TRBD1; J gene: TRBJ1-1; V gene: TRBV5-1; clone size: NA; CDR3 protein: CASSSQGAIETTEAFF; CDR3 DNA: TGCGCCAGCAGCTCCCAGGGGGCGATAGAGACCACTGAAGCTTTCTTT
D gene: NA; J gene: TRBJ2-7; V gene: TRBV28; clone size: NA; CDR3 protein: CASSGQVKSYEQYF; CDR3 DNA: TGTGCCAGCAGTGGGCAGGTAAAGTCCTACGAGCAGTACTTC
D gene: NA; J gene: TRBJ1-3; V gene: TRBV28; clone size: NA; CDR3 protein: CASSPRQLSTHGNTIYF; CDR3 DNA: TGTGCCAGCAGTCCCAGACAGTTATCTACCCATGGAAACACCATATATTTT
D gene: NA; J gene: TRBJ2-5; V gene: TRBV4-3; clone size: NA; CDR3 protein: CASSQDRGFETQYF; CDR3 DNA: TGCGCCAGCAGCCAAGATAGGGGATTTGAGACCCAGTACTTC
D gene: TRBD1; J gene: TRBJ1-5; V gene: TRBV10-3; clone size: NA; CDR3 protein: CVTGTGENQPQHF; CDR3 DNA: TGTGTTACCGGGACAGGGGAGAATCAGCCCCAGCATTTT
D gene: NA; J gene: TRBJ2-1; V gene: TRBV7-2; clone size: NA; CDR3 protein: CASTPGVAANEQFF; CDR3 DNA: TGTGCCAGCACCCCTGGAGTAGCGGCCAATGAGCAGTTCTTC
D gene: TRBD2; J gene: TRBJ2-3; V gene: TRBV7-3; clone size: NA; CDR3 protein: CASSYGTISSTDTQYF; CDR3 DNA: TGTGCCAGCAGCTACGGGACTATCTCTAGCACAGATACGCAGTATTTT
D gene: TRBD1; J gene: TRBJ1-6; V gene: TRBV30; clone size: NA; CDR3 protein: CAWSLGQGTYNSPLHF; CDR3 DNA: TGTGCCTGGAGTTTAGGACAGGGGACCTATAATTCACCCCTCCACTTT
D gene: NA; J gene: TRBJ2-2; V gene: TRBV2; clone size: few; CDR3 protein: CASSGSLRRTGELFF; CDR3 DNA: TGTGCCAGCAGTGGTTCCTTGCGGAGAACCGGGGAGCTGTTTTTT
D gene: NA; J gene: TRBJ2-5; V gene: TRBV27; clone size: NA; CDR3 protein: CASGLPHQETQYF; CDR3 DNA: TGTGCGAGCGGTCTACCGCACCAAGAGACCCAGTACTTC
D gene: NA; J gene: TRBJ1-4; V gene: TRBV28; clone size: NA; CDR3 protein: CATLRIGEKLFF; CDR3 DNA: TGTGCCACCCTGCGGATTGGTGAAAAACTGTTTTTT
D gene: TRBD1; J gene: TRBJ2-7; V gene: TRBV4-1; clone size: NA; CDR3 protein: CASSQKTPDRGTSYEQYF; CDR3 DNA: TGCGCCAGCAGCCAAAAAACTCCGGACAGGGGGACTTCCTACGAGCAGTACTTC
D gene: TRBD1; J gene: TRBJ1-5; V gene: TRBV9; clone size: NA; CDR3 protein: CASSAGTGNQPQHF; CDR3 DNA: TGTGCCAGCAGCGCCGGGACAGGCAATCAGCCCCAGCATTTT
D gene: NA; J gene: TRBJ1-1; V gene: TRBV5-6; clone size: NA; CDR3 protein: CASSLDRRNTEAFF; CDR3 DNA: TGTGCCAGCAGCTTGGACCGGAGGAACACTGAAGCTTTCTTT
D gene: NA; J gene: TRBJ1-1; V gene: TRBV20-1; clone size: few; CDR3 protein: CSLRENTEAFF; CDR3 DNA: TGCAGTTTGAGGGAGAACACTGAAGCTTTCTTT
D gene: NA; J gene: TRBJ2-1; V gene: TRBV29-1; clone size: once; CDR3 protein: CSVAPGISSSYNEQFF; CDR3 DNA: TGCAGCGTTGCCCCAGGGATTTCTAGCTCCTACAATGAGCAGTTCTTC
D gene: NA; J gene: TRBJ2-5; V gene: TRBV5-4; clone size: NA; CDR3 protein: CAGSRERGETQYF; CDR3 DNA: TGTGCCGGGTCGCGGGAACGAGGGGAGACCCAGTACTTC
D gene: TRBD1; J gene: TRBJ2-7; V gene: TRBV18; clone size: NA; CDR3 protein: CASGDRGDEQYF; CDR3 DNA: TGTGCCAGCGGTGACAGGGGGGACGAGCAGTACTTC
D gene: TRBD1; J gene: TRBJ1-1; V gene: TRBV6-5; clone size: NA; CDR3 protein: CASSSGTGANTEAFF; CDR3 DNA: TGTGCCAGCAGTTCTGGGACAGGGGCGAACACTGAAGCTTTCTTT
D gene: NA; J gene: TRBJ2-7; V gene: TRBV4-3; clone size: NA; CDR3 protein: CASSQDLAYEQYF; CDR3 DNA: TGCGCCAGCAGCCAAGATCTCGCCTACGAGCAGTACTTC
D gene: TRBD2; J gene: TRBJ2-1; V gene: TRBV7-9; clone size: NA; CDR3 protein: CASSPPRAGVGDEQFF; CDR3 DNA: TGTGCCAGCAGCCCGCCGAGAGCGGGGGTCGGGGATGAGCAGTTCTTC
D gene: TRBD2; J gene: TRBJ2-7; V gene: TRBV7-2; clone size: NA; CDR3 protein: CASSAGLAGVYEQYF; CDR3 DNA: TGTGCCAGCAGCGCTGGACTAGCGGGAGTCTACGAGCAGTACTTC
D gene: TRBD1; J gene: TRBJ2-7; V gene: TRBV2; clone size: few; CDR3 protein: CASRDMTGREQYF; CDR3 DNA: TGTGCCAGCAGGGATATGACAGGGCGCGAGCAGTACTTC
D gene: NA; J gene: TRBJ1-4; V gene: TRBV18; clone size: once; CDR3 protein: CASSPPAPNEKLFF; CDR3 DNA: TGTGCCAGCTCACCACCGGCACCTAATGAAAAACTGTTTTTT
D gene: NA; J gene: TRBJ1-4; V gene: TRBV29-1; clone size: once; CDR3 protein: CSVVKGDEKLFF; CDR3 DNA: TGCAGCGTTGTGAAGGGGGACGAAAAACTGTTTTTT
D gene: TRBD1; J gene: TRBJ1-5; V gene: TRBV19; clone size: once; CDR3 protein: CASTTGTGGIVDNQPQHF; CDR3 DNA: TGTGCCAGTACTACCGGGACAGGGGGAATCGTTGACAATCAGCCCCAGCATTTT
D gene: TRBD2; J gene: TRBJ2-1; V gene: TRBV5-4; clone size: NA; CDR3 protein: CASSFPAGDYNEQFF; CDR3 DNA: TGTGCCAGCAGCTTCCCAGCGGGGGACTACAATGAGCAGTTCTTC
D gene: NA; J gene: TRBJ2-6; V gene: TRBV5-1; clone size: once; CDR3 protein: CASSLPQTSGANVLTF; CDR3 DNA: TGCGCCAGCAGCCTCCCACAGACCTCTGGGGCCAACGTCCTGACTTTC
D gene: NA; J gene: TRBJ1-3; V gene: TRBV11-2; clone size: NA; CDR3 protein: CASSLTSWPSDF; CDR3 DNA: TGTGCCAGCAGCTTAACCTCGTGGCCATCAGATTTT
D gene: TRBD2; J gene: TRBJ2-7; V gene: TRBV9; clone size: NA; CDR3 protein: CASSASGLAGGEQYF; CDR3 DNA: TGTGCCAGCAGCGCATCAGGACTAGCGGGAGGCGAGCAGTACTTC
D gene: TRBD2; J gene: TRBJ2-1; V gene: TRBV7-9; clone size: NA; CDR3 protein: CASSLVSGGSYNEQFF; CDR3 DNA: TGTGCCAGCAGCTTAGTTAGCGGGGGGTCTTACAATGAGCAGTTCTTC
D gene: NA; J gene: TRBJ1-1; V gene: TRBV11-2; clone size: NA; CDR3 protein: CASSLRRNTEAFF; CDR3 DNA: TGTGCCAGCAGCTTAAGGAGGAACACTGAAGCTTTCTTT
D gene: NA; J gene: TRBJ1-2; V gene: TRBV5-1; clone size: NA; CDR3 protein: CASSLLQGISGYTF; CDR3 DNA: TGCGCCAGCAGCTTGTTGCAGGGCATCTCTGGCTACACCTTC
D gene: NA; J gene: TRBJ1-1; V gene: TRBV27; clone size: NA; CDR3 protein: CASSLATGFGEAFF; CDR3 DNA: TGTGCCAGCAGTTTAGCCACAGGGTTTGGGGAAGCTTTCTTT
D gene: NA; J gene: TRBJ2-3; V gene: TRBV25-1; clone size: NA; CDR3 protein: CASSGDIGAGDTQYF; CDR3 DNA: TGTGCCAGCAGTGGAGATATTGGGGCAGGAGATACGCAGTATTTT
D gene: TRBD1; J gene: TRBJ1-1; V gene: TRBV11-1; clone size: NA; CDR3 protein: CASSYGQGGTEAFF; CDR3 DNA: TGTGCCAGCAGCTACGGACAGGGCGGAACTGAAGCTTTCTTT
D gene: NA; J gene: TRBJ1-2; V gene: TRBV28; clone size: NA; CDR3 protein: CANRAGTFGYTF; CDR3 DNA: TGTGCCAACAGGGCCGGGACATTCGGCTACACCTTC
D gene: TRBD2; J gene: TRBJ2-3; V gene: TRBV2; clone size: once; CDR3 protein: CASSDSGGVNTQYF; CDR3 DNA: TGTGCCAGCAGCGATAGCGGGGGAGTAAATACGCAGTATTTT
D gene: NA; J gene: TRBJ1-2; V gene: TRBV28; clone size: NA; CDR3 protein: CASSYDPAGYGYTF; CDR3 DNA: TGTGCCAGCAGTTATGACCCCGCGGGCTATGGCTACACCTTC
D gene: NA; J gene: TRBJ1-1; V gene: TRBV6-5; clone size: NA; CDR3 protein: CASSYSPRSPEAFF; CDR3 DNA: TGTGCCAGCAGTTACTCCCCACGGAGCCCTGAAGCTTTCTTT
D gene: TRBD2; J gene: TRBJ2-7; V gene: TRBV11-2; clone size: NA; CDR3 protein: CASSLGLAGESGGEQYF; CDR3 DNA: TGTGCCAGCAGCTTAGGGTTAGCGGGGGAATCGGGAGGCGAGCAGTACTTC
D gene: TRBD1; J gene: TRBJ1-5; V gene: TRBV18; clone size: NA; CDR3 protein: CASSPDRGHFREPQHF; CDR3 DNA: TGTGCCAGCTCACCGGACAGGGGGCATTTTAGGGAGCCCCAGCATTTT
D gene: TRBD1; J gene: TRBJ2-7; V gene: TRBV28; clone size: NA; CDR3 protein: CASWGDREIYEQYF; CDR3 DNA: TGTGCCAGCTGGGGGGACAGGGAAATCTACGAGCAGTACTTC
D gene: NA; J gene: TRBJ1-2; V gene: TRBV2; clone size: NA; CDR3 protein: CATQRGSGYTF; CDR3 DNA: TGTGCCACACAGAGGGGGTCTGGCTACACCTTC
D gene: NA; J gene: TRBJ2-7; V gene: TRBV27; clone size: once; CDR3 protein: CASSGTTYEQYF; CDR3 DNA: TGTGCCAGCAGTGGCACAACCTACGAGCAGTACTTC
D gene: TRBD1; J gene: TRBJ1-3; V gene: TRBV27; clone size: few; CDR3 protein: CASSGDRTGNTIYF; CDR3 DNA: TGTGCCAGCAGCGGGGACAGGACTGGAAACACCATATATTTT
D gene: NA; J gene: TRBJ2-2; V gene: TRBV6-5; clone size: NA; CDR3 protein: CASSYGQGGTGELFF; CDR3 DNA: TGTGCCAGCAGTTACGGTCAGGGGGGCACCGGGGAGCTGTTTTTT
D gene: TRBD1; J gene: TRBJ2-7; V gene: TRBV6-1; clone size: NA; CDR3 protein: CASSEAKTGDPYEQYF; CDR3 DNA: TGTGCCAGCAGTGAGGCTAAGACAGGGGATCCCTACGAGCAGTACTTC
D gene: NA; J gene: TRBJ1-4; V gene: TRBV4-3; clone size: once; CDR3 protein: CASSQAPQGTTGNEKLFF; CDR3 DNA: TGCGCCAGCAGCCAAGCTCCTCAGGGGACGACTGGGAATGAAAAACTGTTTTTT
D gene: TRBD2; J gene: TRBJ2-1; V gene: TRBV18; clone size: NA; CDR3 protein: CASSPQSGGGENEQFF; CDR3 DNA: TGTGCCAGCTCACCACAGAGCGGGGGGGGCGAAAATGAGCAGTTCTTC
D gene: TRBD1; J gene: TRBJ1-2; V gene: TRBV5-1; clone size: NA; CDR3 protein: CASSLFGQEDGYTF; CDR3 DNA: TGCGCCAGCAGCTTGTTTGGACAGGAGGATGGCTACACCTTC
D gene: NA; J gene: TRBJ2-2; V gene: TRBV4-3; clone size: NA; CDR3 protein: CASSQDYLATGELFF; CDR3 DNA: TGCGCCAGCAGCCAAGATTATCTAGCCACCGGGGAGCTGTTTTTT
D gene: NA; J gene: TRBJ1-1; V gene: TRBV29-1; clone size: NA; CDR3 protein: CSVPQGFEAFF; CDR3 DNA: TGCAGCGTTCCTCAGGGATTTGAAGCTTTCTTT
D gene: TRBD1; J gene: TRBJ2-5; V gene: TRBV7-3; clone size: NA; CDR3 protein: CASSLNEGRGRETQYF; CDR3 DNA: TGTGCCAGCAGCCTAAACGAAGGCAGGGGGCGTGAGACCCAGTACTTC